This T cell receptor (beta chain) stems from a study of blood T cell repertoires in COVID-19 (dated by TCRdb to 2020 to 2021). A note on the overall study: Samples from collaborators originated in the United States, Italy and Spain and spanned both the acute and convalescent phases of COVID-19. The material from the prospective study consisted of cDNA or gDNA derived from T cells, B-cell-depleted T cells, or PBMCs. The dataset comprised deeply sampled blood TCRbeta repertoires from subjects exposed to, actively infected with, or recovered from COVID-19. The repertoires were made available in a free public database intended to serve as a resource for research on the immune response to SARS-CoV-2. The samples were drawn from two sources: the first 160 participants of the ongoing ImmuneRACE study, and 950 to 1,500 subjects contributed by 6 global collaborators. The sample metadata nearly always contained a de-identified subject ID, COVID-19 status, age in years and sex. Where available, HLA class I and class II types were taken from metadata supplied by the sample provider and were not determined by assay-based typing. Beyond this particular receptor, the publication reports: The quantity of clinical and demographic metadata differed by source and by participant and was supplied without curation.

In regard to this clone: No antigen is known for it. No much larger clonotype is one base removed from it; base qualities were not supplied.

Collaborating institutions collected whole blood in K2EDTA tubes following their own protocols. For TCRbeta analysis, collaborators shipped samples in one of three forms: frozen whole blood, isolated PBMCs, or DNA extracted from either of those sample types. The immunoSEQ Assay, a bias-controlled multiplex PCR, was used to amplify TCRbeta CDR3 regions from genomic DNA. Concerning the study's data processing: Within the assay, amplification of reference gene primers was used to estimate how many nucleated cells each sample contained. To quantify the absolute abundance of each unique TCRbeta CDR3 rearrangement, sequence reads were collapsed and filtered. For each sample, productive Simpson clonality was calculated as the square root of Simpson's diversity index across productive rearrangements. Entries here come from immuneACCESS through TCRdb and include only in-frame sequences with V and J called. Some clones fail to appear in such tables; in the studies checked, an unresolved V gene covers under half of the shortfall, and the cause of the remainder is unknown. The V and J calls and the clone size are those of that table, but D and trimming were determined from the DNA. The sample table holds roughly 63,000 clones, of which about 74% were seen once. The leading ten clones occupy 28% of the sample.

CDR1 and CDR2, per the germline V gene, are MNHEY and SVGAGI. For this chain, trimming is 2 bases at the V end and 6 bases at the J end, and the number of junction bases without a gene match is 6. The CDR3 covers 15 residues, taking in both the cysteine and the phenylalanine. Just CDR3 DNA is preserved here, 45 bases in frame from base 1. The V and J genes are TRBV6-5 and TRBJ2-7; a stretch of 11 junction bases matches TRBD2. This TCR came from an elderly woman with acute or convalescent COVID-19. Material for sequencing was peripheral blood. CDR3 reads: CASSYTHGLAGEQYF. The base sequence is TGTGCCAGCAGTTACACCCACGGACTAGCGGGCGAGCAGTACTTC.